This T cell receptor (beta chain) was sequenced for a study of cytomegalovirus exposure and HLA in healthy donors (dated by TCRdb to between 2016 and 2019). With regard to the full study: An earlier analysis of approximately 550 of the donors reported about 290 Gb of sequence data and 100 million to 130 million unique TCR beta sequences from roughly 180 million T cells. A later genetic analysis used genome-wide SNP genotypes for about 55% of the 666 donors, treating that subset as a discovery cohort. Several DR-DQ haplotypes were treated as single units for association and clustering because of strong linkage in the cohort. In a later analysis, previously published TCR beta repertoires from fewer than 750 donors were re-analyzed and high-resolution HLA genotyping was added so that TCR occurrence patterns could be studied. Rather than drawing on any new phenotypic data, the later analysis identified candidate immune exposures from TCR beta sequences and the way those sequences occurred across donors. An early release covering 550 to 650 HLA-typed donors comprised approximately 300 gigabases of sequencing data and tens of millions of unique TCR sequences. Of the roughly 400 genotyped donors, 65% to 90% were placed in the genetic ancestry cluster associated with self-reported Caucasian donors. Donor age, sex, ethnicity and CMV serostatus were compiled together with the repertoire data. The number of typed donors differed by locus: roughly 629-640 for A, B, C, DRB1 and DQB1; about 520 for DQA1; approximately 610 for DPA1; and some 430 for DPB1. On average, around 240,000 unique TCR beta nucleotide sequences were sequenced per donor among several hundred genotyped donors of the cohort, with roughly 18% of those sequences being non-productive. Both class I and class II loci were covered by HLA typing, at four-digit resolution. An earlier analysis of roughly 580 of the donors used high-throughput TCR beta sequencing to judge whether each TCR beta V gene segment behaved as functional or pseudogenic. The T cell repertoires of about 700 subjects were profiled by immunosequencing and related to cytomegalovirus serostatus. To predict cytomegalovirus infection status, the study brought together high-throughput TCR immunosequencing, statistical association of individual TCRs with disease status, and machine learning. In addition to the first cohort of hundreds of subjects, a separate validation cohort of approximately 110 different subjects was used. The study was designed to test whether signatures of past pathogen exposure could be identified by cataloging public T cell receptors. Every discovery cohort repertoire had been produced on one sequencing platform.

CDR1 SNHLY and CDR2 FYNNEI were looked up in the germline V gene. The junction shows trimming of 6 bases on V and 0 bases on J, plus 12 bases between the germline ends. The CDR3 holds 14 amino acids from the cysteine to the phenylalanine. Just the 42-base CDR3 DNA is kept, in frame starting at base 1. In total, 500 to 700 healthy bone marrow donors made up the cohort. At the time of sampling, every cohort member was nominally healthy, though immune exposures that went unrecorded were likely present. The donor tested CMV seronegative and was one of the 352 seronegative cohort members. Every donor gave a peripheral blood sample, and the peripheral blood mononuclear cells from that sample were used for TCR beta sequencing. Genomic DNA was extracted from the blood cell samples with the Qiagen DNeasy Blood Extraction Kit. With regard to this clone: The specificity of this receptor is unknown. Base qualities are not at hand, and no much larger clone is one base apart.

Overall study outcomes, separate from this receptor: In a later analysis, HLA-associated TCR beta chains showed more clonal expansion and lower generation probabilities than non-associated chains that were equally common. Several of the top co-occurrence clusters appeared to be linked to parvovirus B19, influenza, CMV and Epstein-Barr virus, according to a later analysis. The cohort was sequenced for TCR beta chains only, and without alpha or paired-chain data the features that could be detected were limited. CMV serostatus was the only immune exposure information available for the cohort. An earlier analysis of 587 of the donors showed that most TCR beta V segments appeared in productive rearrangements either about 87% or about 30% of the time, which broadly matched IMGT annotations. The authors suggested that the approach could potentially be generalized to other disease states and immunological phenotypes. According to a later analysis, most CMV-associated TCR beta chains appeared to be HLA-restricted, and the HLA associations seemed to be driven largely by CMV exposure. In a later analysis, TCR association rates were found to vary across HLA loci, with the most associated TCRs seen for DRB1 alleles and the fewest for HLA-C alleles. Because the 87-base-pair reads could not distinguish some IMGT-functional V segments, including TRBV6-2 and TRBV6-3, those segments were excluded. Most TCR sequences were seen in very few donors, while some public TCRs were found in many individuals. In vitro tests confirmed that a few of the cytomegalovirus-associated TCR beta chains recognize cytomegalovirus antigens. Linkage disequilibrium might explain the correlated functional status among segregating V segments, but an unknown experimental factor could not be excluded. Because counts were too low, seventeen rarely observed V segments, including chromosome 9 orphons, were left out of the earlier analysis of 587 of the donors. According to a later genetic analysis, donors in an Asian-associated ancestry cluster had fewer N-insertions in productive TCRs than the roughly 700-donor mean. An association between a missense DCLRE1C variant and V-gene and J-gene trimming of TCR beta chains was found in a later genetic analysis and replicated in an independent cohort. A further reported finding was that TCR beta sequences accurately predicted the HLA-A and HLA-B alleles for most subjects in the first cohort. HLA typing was unavailable for some donors at each locus, so association tests used only the typed subset. At a false discovery rate of 0.05, a later analysis linked approximately 18,000 TCR beta sequences to specific HLA alleles. The classifier was reported to diagnose cytomegalovirus status with high specificity and sensitivity in both the original and validation cohorts. When HLA alleles, especially DR and DQ, strongly co-occurred, attributing TCR associations to individual alleles was difficult. The study gave a list of roughly 150 TCR beta chains associated with cytomegalovirus. The presence/absence analyses assumed that sequencing depth was roughly uniform across donors, and that assumption may not be true. A cluster of highly shared sequence variants was judged likely to be a technical artifact of the sequencing pipeline.

Library prep was done by the immunoSEQ multiplex PCR assay. A mixture of 60 forward primers for TCR Vbeta segments and 13 reverse primers for TCR Jbeta segments was used in the multiplex PCR. The CDR3 region of rearranged TCR beta genes was amplified from genomic DNA by a multiplex PCR assay. Amplified TCR beta libraries were sequenced as 87-base-pair reads on the Illumina HiSeq System. Under the source paper's analysis protocol: A later analysis tallied tens of millions of unique TCR beta chains across the 660 or so repertoires, and about 10 million of those chains were shared by two or more donors. Raw reads were error-corrected and collapsed into unique sequences by a nearest-neighbor algorithm in which closely related sequences were merged to remove PCR and sequencing errors. CDR3 sequences were aligned to IMGT reference sequences to assign V, D and J gene segments. Each retained sequence needed at least a six-nucleotide match to both a V gene segment and a J gene segment. Rearrangements were called productive when the CDR3 lacked stop codons and stayed in frame with V and J; all others were non-productive. CDR3 was defined according to IMGT convention as the region running from the second conserved V-encoded cysteine to the conserved J-encoded phenylalanine. In an earlier analysis of roughly 580 of the donors, sequences lacking an unambiguous match to a single V gene segment were excluded. An earlier analysis of almost 600 of the donors classified V segments as functional when productive rearrangements were above 56.7% and as segregating when the standard deviation between donors was above 5%. To diagnose cytomegalovirus status from the catalog of TCR beta chain sequences, a statistical classification framework was built. A later analysis assigned V and J genes by comparing TCR nucleotide sequences with IMGT/GENE-DB human TR gene sequences. A later analysis assigned CDR3 sequences and most-parsimonious VDJ recombination scenarios with the TCRdist pipeline. In a later analysis, each TCR beta chain was defined by its CDR3 amino acid sequence together with its V-gene family, and reads without a unique V-gene family were excluded. To address suspected cross-contamination and a sequencing artifact, a later analysis removed 450 to 700 highly shared, low-generation-probability nucleotide sequences. In a later analysis, a clonal expansion index was calculated for each public chain from normalized within-repertoire ranks of inferred template counts. In a later analysis, generation probabilities were computed using a VDJ recombination model fitted to out-of-frame rearrangements, and the results were checked against IGoR. In a later analysis, hypergeometric tests were used to score TCR-TCR, TCR-HLA and TCR-CMV co-occurrence, with a repertoire-size bias correction applied to TCR pairs. False discovery rates were estimated in a later analysis by permuting HLA or CMV assignments 20 times. In a later analysis, co-occurring TCRs were grouped with DBSCAN, and TCRdist sequence similarity was added when clustering was performed within HLA-allele-positive subsets. Repertoires with fewer than 30,000 or more than 120,000 public chains were left out of co-occurrence clustering, as were about 5 repertoires with anomalous nucleotide sharing. TCRdb mirrors the immuneACCESS table, restricted to in-frame sequences. Some clones are absent from its copies; in checked studies, under half trace to an unresolved V gene, and the reason for the others is unknown. The DNA gave D and trimming, while V, J and clone size come from that table. For this sample there are approximately 130,000 clones; 70% to 75% appear just once. The ten largest clones take up 2.5% to 3.5% of the sample.

The sequence was collected from a man younger than 45 in good health and CMV-seronegative. The sequence is built from TRBV2 and TRBJ2-7, and the D gene may be TRBD2, 5 bases matching. Sequencing was carried out using PBMCs. The CDR3 reads CASRDSSSSYEQYF. Here is the DNA: TGTGCCAGCAGGGACTCCTCAAGCTCCTACGAGCAGTACTTC. Outside the CDR3, residues come from the reference TRBV2 and TRBJ2-7 proteins, so the full variable domain is: EPEVTQTPSHQVTQMGQEVILRCVPISNHLYFYWYRQILGQKVEFLVSFYNNEISEKSEIFDDQFSVERPDGSNFTLKIRSTKLEDSAMYFCASRDSSSSYEQYFGPGTRLTVT.